The following is a T cell receptor beta chain sequence with its context. The target antigen is unknown. Looked up from germline, CDR1 is SNHLY and CDR2 is FYNNEI. Losses at the gene ends were 7 bases for V and 6 bases for J; bases not matched to a gene: 9. This CDR3 is 15 amino acids long. MiXCR, run by TCRdb on the reads, gives a single entry per CDR3 protein. The sample lists more than 60,000 distinct CDR3 sequences, approximately 50% occurring once. The data originate from a study of type 1 regulatory T cells. This TCR came from a human donor in good health. The chain recombines TRBV2 with TRBJ2-1, with 10 bases matching TRBD2. Sample: cultured non-Tr1 T cells, either the whole culture or a sorted T cell fraction (not recorded which). Written as DNA, the CDR3 is TGTGCCAGCATTGGTCCGAGACTAGCGGGCAATGAGCAGTTCTTC. Translating gives CASIGPRLAGNEQFF.